This T cell receptor beta chain is from a study of blood T cell repertoires in COVID-19. Study as a whole: Donors in the United States, Italy and Spain gave samples during acute or convalescent COVID-19.

Germline V gives CDR1 SGHVS, CDR2 FNYEAQ. The CDR3 is 14 residues long. Trimming removed 3 bases from V and 0 bases from J, with 7 bases in between. Generated by immunoSEQ multiplex PCR, the TCRdb table keeps only in-frame clones and is missing some. This sample has around 300,000 clones, with 70% to 90% found just once. The sequenced sample was peripheral blood. The receptor comes from a woman in her twenties or thirties with active or convalescent COVID-19. The chain couples TRBV7-6 to TRBJ2-3, with D unclear. DNA for the CDR3: TGTGCCAGCAGCTTTGACACTAGCACAGATACGCAGTATTTT. Translated, it gives CASSFDTSTDTQYF.